The rows below give T cell receptor beta chains drawn from one sample of a study of blood T cell repertoires in COVID-19. The method was immunoSEQ multiplex PCR; TCRdb's version includes in-frame clones alone and lacks a portion of them. The table shows 150,000 to 200,000 clones, with approximately 80% occurring only once. The sample consisted of PBMCs or T cells enriched from blood (not recorded which). These receptors all stem from a woman aged 55-69 years with acute COVID-19. Both conserved end residues are part of each CDR3. Fields, in order: D gene, V gene, CDR3 length, J gene, clone size, CDR3 DNA, CDR3 protein. D genes are given only for firm matches. Size is omitted from some rows. Given values are once, few, many or a class for expanded clones.

D gene: TRBD1; V gene: TRBV5-1; CDR3 length: 15; J gene: TRBJ1-1; clone size: .; CDR3 DNA: TGCGCCAGCAGCACTCTACAGGGGGCGGACACTGAAGCTTTCTTT; CDR3 protein: CASSTLQGADTEAFF
D gene: .; V gene: TRBV11-2; CDR3 length: 13; J gene: TRBJ1-2; clone size: .; CDR3 DNA: TGTGCCAGCAGCTTAAGAGTGGTGGATGGCTACACCTTC; CDR3 protein: CASSLRVVDGYTF
D gene: .; V gene: TRBV5-4; CDR3 length: 16; J gene: TRBJ1-2; clone size: .; CDR3 DNA: TGTGCCAGCAGCTTGAAAGGGGGACCGAGTAACTATGGCTACACCTTC; CDR3 protein: CASSLKGGPSNYGYTF
D gene: .; V gene: TRBV5-6; CDR3 length: 13; J gene: TRBJ1-2; clone size: .; CDR3 DNA: TGTGCCAGCAGCTTTCGCCCTATCGGTGGCTACACCTTC; CDR3 protein: CASSFRPIGGYTF
D gene: TRBD1; V gene: TRBV5-8; CDR3 length: 17; J gene: TRBJ1-5; clone size: .; CDR3 DNA: TGTGCCAGCAGTAGGAGGGACAGAGCTAATAGCAATCAGCCCCAGCATTTT; CDR3 protein: CASSRRDRANSNQPQHF
D gene: TRBD2; V gene: TRBV3-1/TRBV3-2; CDR3 length: 14; J gene: TRBJ2-1; clone size: .; CDR3 DNA: TGTGCCAGCAGCCAAGGGGGATGGGGGGGTGAAGAGTTCTTC; CDR3 protein: CASSQGGWGGEEFF
D gene: TRBD2; V gene: TRBV5-1; CDR3 length: 16; J gene: TRBJ2-7; clone size: .; CDR3 DNA: TGCGCCAGCAGCTTGCGGACTAGCGGGAGGAACCCCGAGCAGTACTTC; CDR3 protein: CASSLRTSGRNPEQYF
D gene: .; V gene: TRBV7-2; CDR3 length: 17; J gene: TRBJ1-2; clone size: .; CDR3 DNA: TGTGCCAGCAGCCCCCGGACAGAAGTCTTTACTAACTATGGCTACACCTTC; CDR3 protein: CASSPRTEVFTNYGYTF
D gene: .; V gene: TRBV4-3; CDR3 length: 17; J gene: TRBJ1-3; clone size: .; CDR3 DNA: TGCGCCAGCAGCCAAGTTAATCCAGGGGAGTGGGGAAACACCATATATTTT; CDR3 protein: CASSQVNPGEWGNTIYF
D gene: TRBD1; V gene: TRBV4-3; CDR3 length: 15; J gene: TRBJ1-2; clone size: .; CDR3 DNA: TGCGCCAGCAGCCCCGGACAGGAGGTATACTATGGCTACACCTTC; CDR3 protein: CASSPGQEVYYGYTF
D gene: .; V gene: TRBV5-4; CDR3 length: 13; J gene: TRBJ1-2; clone size: .; CDR3 DNA: TGTGCCAGCAGCTGGGGGGGGCAGGGCGGCTACACCTTC; CDR3 protein: CASSWGGQGGYTF
D gene: TRBD1; V gene: TRBV30; CDR3 length: 13; J gene: TRBJ1-4; clone size: .; CDR3 DNA: TGTGCCTGGAACCCGGGACAGGAGGAAAAACTGTTTTTT; CDR3 protein: CAWNPGQEEKLFF
D gene: TRBD1; V gene: TRBV6-2/TRBV6-3; CDR3 length: 15; J gene: TRBJ1-3; clone size: .; CDR3 DNA: TGTGCCAGCAGACCTGGGACAGGCGGTGGAAACACCATATATTTT; CDR3 protein: CASRPGTGGGNTIYF
D gene: TRBD1; V gene: TRBV4-3; CDR3 length: 13; J gene: TRBJ1-2; clone size: .; CDR3 DNA: TGCGCCAGCAGCCTGACAGGGGGGCATGGCTACACCTTC; CDR3 protein: CASSLTGGHGYTF
D gene: .; V gene: TRBV24-1; CDR3 length: 14; J gene: TRBJ1-3; clone size: .; CDR3 DNA: TGTGCCACCAGTGACCCCCTGTCTGGAAACACCATATATTTT; CDR3 protein: CATSDPLSGNTIYF
D gene: TRBD1; V gene: TRBV9; CDR3 length: 12; J gene: TRBJ1-2; clone size: .; CDR3 DNA: TGTGCCAGCAGCCCCAGGACAGGGGGTAACACCTTC; CDR3 protein: CASSPRTGGNTF
D gene: .; V gene: TRBV29-1; CDR3 length: 12; J gene: TRBJ2-7; clone size: .; CDR3 DNA: TGCAGCGTAGGCCAGGGCAACTCCGAGCAGTACTTC; CDR3 protein: CSVGQGNSEQYF
D gene: TRBD1; V gene: TRBV7-2; CDR3 length: 19; J gene: TRBJ1-3; clone size: .; CDR3 DNA: TGTGCCAGCAGCCTCTGGCCCCCCTCGACAGGGGAGATCGGAAACACCATATATTTT; CDR3 protein: CASSLWPPSTGEIGNTIYF
D gene: TRBD1; V gene: TRBV7-9; CDR3 length: 16; J gene: TRBJ1-1; clone size: .; CDR3 DNA: TGTGCCAGCAGCTTAGCCCGGACAGGGCCGAAGGCTGAAGCTTTCTTT; CDR3 protein: CASSLARTGPKAEAFF
D gene: .; V gene: TRBV29-1; CDR3 length: 14; J gene: TRBJ2-6; clone size: .; CDR3 DNA: TGCAGCGTTGACCCAACAGCCGGGGCCAACGTCCTGACTTTC; CDR3 protein: CSVDPTAGANVLTF
D gene: .; V gene: TRBV5-1; CDR3 length: 15; J gene: TRBJ1-6; clone size: .; CDR3 DNA: TGCGCCAGCAGCTTGGAAGGGACAAGTAATTCACCCCTCCACTTT; CDR3 protein: CASSLEGTSNSPLHF
D gene: .; V gene: TRBV27; CDR3 length: 14; J gene: TRBJ1-5; clone size: .; CDR3 DNA: TGTGCCAGCGGGCATGGGCCGGGGAGTCAGCCCCAGCATTTT; CDR3 protein: CASGHGPGSQPQHF
D gene: .; V gene: TRBV3-1/TRBV3-2; CDR3 length: 14; J gene: TRBJ1-2; clone size: .; CDR3 DNA: TGTGCCAGCAGCACTAATACGGGGGGCAGTGGCTACACCTTC; CDR3 protein: CASSTNTGGSGYTF
D gene: TRBD2; V gene: TRBV20-1; CDR3 length: 15; J gene: TRBJ2-7; clone size: once; CDR3 DNA: TGCAGTGCTAGTAAATCCGGGACTAGCGGCTACGAGCAGTACTTC; CDR3 protein: CSASKSGTSGYEQYF
D gene: .; V gene: TRBV5-1; CDR3 length: 13; J gene: TRBJ2-3; clone size: .; CDR3 DNA: TGCGCCAGCAGCCTTGGAGATCCAGATACGCAGTATTTT; CDR3 protein: CASSLGDPDTQYF
D gene: .; V gene: TRBV9; CDR3 length: 14; J gene: TRBJ1-2; clone size: few; CDR3 DNA: TGTGCCAGCACCCCTGGGGACACGAACTATGGCTACACCTTC; CDR3 protein: CASTPGDTNYGYTF
D gene: .; V gene: TRBV4-2; CDR3 length: 14; J gene: TRBJ2-5; clone size: .; CDR3 DNA: TGTGCCAGCAGCCAAGAACGGGGACAAGAGACCCAGTACTTC; CDR3 protein: CASSQERGQETQYF
D gene: .; V gene: TRBV13; CDR3 length: 14; J gene: TRBJ2-7; clone size: .; CDR3 DNA: TGTGCCAGCAGCCTCCCGGACAGCTCCTACGAGCAGTACTTC; CDR3 protein: CASSLPDSSYEQYF
D gene: .; V gene: TRBV28; CDR3 length: 13; J gene: TRBJ1-4; clone size: .; CDR3 DNA: TGTGCCAGCAGCTCGTACGGGGGGCGCCGACTGTTTTTT; CDR3 protein: CASSSYGGRRLFF
D gene: .; V gene: TRBV5-5; CDR3 length: 15; J gene: TRBJ2-3; clone size: .; CDR3 DNA: TGTGCCAGCAGAAGGATGTCAGGGGCAGCAGATACGCAGTATTTT; CDR3 protein: CASRRMSGAADTQYF
D gene: TRBD1; V gene: TRBV27; CDR3 length: 23; J gene: TRBJ2-6; clone size: .; CDR3 DNA: TGTGCCAGCAGTTTACTTAACTGGGGGGCCGGGACAGGGACAACCTCTGGGGCCAACGTCCTGACTTTC; CDR3 protein: CASSLLNWGAGTGTTSGANVLTF
D gene: .; V gene: TRBV29-1; CDR3 length: 13; J gene: TRBJ1-2; clone size: .; CDR3 DNA: TGCAGCGTTGAGCAGACAGGATTCTATGGCTACACCTTC; CDR3 protein: CSVEQTGFYGYTF
D gene: .; V gene: TRBV19; CDR3 length: 15; J gene: TRBJ2-1; clone size: .; CDR3 DNA: TGTGCCAGTAGTATAGGGGCTAGCCCCTACAATGAGCAGTTCTTC; CDR3 protein: CASSIGASPYNEQFF
D gene: TRBD1; V gene: TRBV24-1; CDR3 length: 14; J gene: TRBJ2-3; clone size: .; CDR3 DNA: TGTGCCACCAAGGACAGGATCGAGACAGATACGCAGTATTTT; CDR3 protein: CATKDRIETDTQYF
D gene: .; V gene: TRBV5-1; CDR3 length: 15; J gene: TRBJ2-4; clone size: .; CDR3 DNA: TGCGCCAGCAGCCCAGAACAGGTAGCCAAAAACATTCAGTACTTC; CDR3 protein: CASSPEQVAKNIQYF
D gene: .; V gene: TRBV6-5; CDR3 length: 14; J gene: TRBJ1-1; clone size: .; CDR3 DNA: TGTGCCAGCAGTTACTTCCCAGGGGACACTGAAGCTTTCTTT; CDR3 protein: CASSYFPGDTEAFF
D gene: .; V gene: TRBV7-9; CDR3 length: 16; J gene: TRBJ1-4; clone size: .; CDR3 DNA: TGTGCCAGCAGCTTAGCGTACGAGGACGAGGGTGAAAAACTGTTTTTT; CDR3 protein: CASSLAYEDEGEKLFF
D gene: .; V gene: TRBV27; CDR3 length: 15; J gene: TRBJ1-5; clone size: .; CDR3 DNA: TGTGCCAGCAGCCCGGGTGATACAGGTAATCAGCCCCAGCATTTT; CDR3 protein: CASSPGDTGNQPQHF
D gene: TRBD1; V gene: TRBV7-8; CDR3 length: 14; J gene: TRBJ1-2; clone size: .; CDR3 DNA: TGTGCCAGCAGCGAGCGGACAGGGAACTATGGCTACACCTTC; CDR3 protein: CASSERTGNYGYTF
D gene: .; V gene: TRBV19; CDR3 length: 14; J gene: TRBJ1-6; clone size: .; CDR3 DNA: TGTGCCAGTAGTATAGAGGAAACAGTGACACCCCTCCACTTT; CDR3 protein: CASSIEETVTPLHF
D gene: TRBD1; V gene: TRBV7-9; CDR3 length: 15; J gene: TRBJ1-1; clone size: .; CDR3 DNA: TGTGCCAGCAGCTTACAGGGACAGATGAACACTGAAGCTTTCTTT; CDR3 protein: CASSLQGQMNTEAFF
D gene: .; V gene: TRBV7-2; CDR3 length: 14; J gene: TRBJ1-6; clone size: few; CDR3 DNA: TGTGCCAGCAGCCCCTTGGGGGCGAGCTCACCCCTCCACTTT; CDR3 protein: CASSPLGASSPLHF
D gene: .; V gene: TRBV9; CDR3 length: 16; J gene: TRBJ1-4; clone size: .; CDR3 DNA: TGTGCCAGCAGCCCTCTTACGGGGGGGGGAAAAGAAAAACTGTTTTTT; CDR3 protein: CASSPLTGGGKEKLFF